Listed here are 27 T cell receptor beta chains from one sample, sequenced in a study of OX40 agonist ivuxolimab in advanced cancers. Sequenced by immunoSEQ multiplex PCR; TCRdb stores in-frame clones only, minus some. The sample has tens of thousands of clones; about 81% are singletons. The material was CD4+ or CD8+ T cells sorted from blood, obtained in a trial of the OX40 agonist ivuxolimab. Receptor source: an adult with an advanced solid tumor such as melanoma, head and neck, liver or kidney cancer.

The chain combines TRBV7-9 with TRBJ1-2; D is unresolved. This CDR3 is built from 13 residues. Trimming took 5 bases from V and 2 from J, leaving 9 bases between them. Germline loops: CDR1 SEHNR, CDR2 FQNEAQ (reference sequence). CDR3 nucleotides: TGTGCCAGCAGCGAGACGGCAAACTATGGCTACACCTTC. Its protein is CASSETANYGYTF. Drawing the rest from reference TRBV7-9 and TRBJ1-2, the complete variable domain is DTGVSQNPRHKITKRGQNVTFRCDPISEHNRLYWYRQTLGQGPEFLTYFQNEAQLEKSRLLSDRFSAERPKGSFSTLEIQRTEQGDSAMYLCASSETANYGYTFGSGTRLTVV.

This clone appeared a single time. The rearrangement links TRBV5-1 to TRBJ2-2; 9 bases align to TRBD2. V lost 2 bases and J lost 7; bases outside the gene matches: 9. CDR1 and CDR2 from the germline V gene are SGHRS and YFSETQ. The CDR3 consists of 16 residues. The CDR3 DNA is TGCGCCAGCAGCTTCGGTGGCGGGGGGGCCAACGGGGAGCTGTTTTTT. Protein sequence: CASSFGGGGANGELFF.

V usage is TRBV6-1 and J usage is TRBJ2-1, with D perhaps matching TRBD2 (6 bases). The V gene lost 0 bases and the J gene lost 8 bases, with 11 bases spanning the gap. This CDR3 has 14 amino acids. Germline CDR1 and CDR2: MNHNS and SASEGT. The CDR3 loop reads CASSEAVGGDEQFF. For the CDR3, the DNA is TGTGCCAGCAGTGAAGCAGTCGGAGGGGATGAGCAGTTCTTC.

This rearrangement joins TRBV28 to TRBJ2-7; no firm D call. The V and J ends lost 2 bases and 2 bases respectively, with 10 bases between them. The CDR3 spans 14 residues. CDR1 MDHEN and CDR2 SYDVKM come from the germline V gene. The CDR3 DNA reads TGTGCCAGCAGTTTACGTCAGGTGACCTACGAGCAGTACTTC. Protein product: CASSLRQVTYEQYF.

CDR3 amino acids: CASSSSGRAEEQFF. CDR3 nucleotides: TGTGCCAGCAGCTCTAGCGGGAGGGCTGAAGAGCAGTTCTTC. V gene TRBV7-9 combines with J gene TRBJ2-1, with 12 bases identical to TRBD2. This CDR3 contains 14 residues. Germline lookup yields CDR1 SEHNR and CDR2 FQNEAQ (reference sequence). Unmatched junction bases numbered 5, after V lost 4 bases and J lost 10 bases.

The DNA of the CDR3 is TGCAGCGTTGAAGATGGCGCCGGGGAGCTGTTTTTT. As protein: CSVEDGAGELFF. This sequence joins TRBV29-1 and TRBJ2-2, with no clear D. V dropped 0 bases and J dropped 6 bases, with 5 bases sitting between them. The length of the CDR3 is 12 residues. Per germline, CDR1 SQVTM and CDR2 ANQGSEA.

The rearrangement uses TRBV19 and TRBJ1-3; D remains unclear. Matching the DNA end better, TRBJ2-2 makes the J call doubtful. CDR1 and CDR2 from the germline V gene are LNHDA and SQIVND (reference sequence). CDR3 size: 14 residues. DNA for the CDR3: TGTGCCAGTAGTTCATTAATCAACACCGGGGAGCTGTTTTTT. Translated, it gives CASSSLINTGELFF.

The CDR3 DNA follows: TGTGCCAGTAGTATAAGGGGGGCGCGTGGGGCCAACGTCCTGACTTTC. Protein: CASSIRGARGANVLTF. V is TRBV19 and J is TRBJ2-6, with D perhaps given as TRBD1 or TRBD2 (6 bases each). The CDR3 length is 16 residues. The ends were cut back, 2 bases at V and 3 bases at J, with 11 bases in the middle. Per the germline V gene, CDR1 is LNHDA and CDR2 is SQIVND (reference sequence).

The sample holds one count of this clone. CDR3 sequence reads: CASSLISGANTGELFF. CDR3 coding DNA: TGTGCCAGCAGCTTAATTAGCGGGGCCAACACCGGGGAGCTGTTTTTT. This chain connects TRBV7-7 to TRBJ2-2; TRBD2 matches at 8 bases. The CDR3 totals 16 residues. V was pared by 2 bases and J by 2 bases, with 4 bases of the junction left unmatched. Germline assignment: CDR1 SSHAT and CDR2 FNYEAQ (reference sequence).

The chain uses TRBV5-1 and TRBJ1-1, with 9 bases that match TRBD1. This CDR3 region has 14 residues. The V segment lost 4 bases and the J segment 4 bases; nucleotides outside the gene matches: 5. Germline lookup yields CDR1 SGHRS and CDR2 YFSETQ. CDR3 protein: CASSEQGAVTEAFF. CDR3 coding DNA: TGCGCCAGCAGCGAACAGGGGGCGGTCACTGAAGCTTTCTTT. Supplemented by reference TRBV5-1 and TRBJ1-1, the full variable domain reads KAGVTQTPRYLIKTRGQQVTLSCSPISGHRSVSWYQQTPGQGLQFLFEYFSETQRNKGNFPGRFSGRQFSNSRSEMNVSTLELGDSALYLCASSEQGAVTEAFFGQGTRLTVV.

This chain joins TRBV7-9 and TRBJ1-4; 10 positions agree with TRBD1. V shed 5 bases, J shed 1 base, and the junction held 4 bases outside the gene matches. The CDR3 length is 16 residues. Per the germline V gene, CDR1 is SEHNR and CDR2 is FQNEAQ (reference sequence). The CDR3 here is CASSTRDRGTNEKLFF. The DNA of the CDR3 is TGTGCCAGCAGCACCCGGGACAGGGGAACTAATGAAAAACTGTTTTTT.

The chain recombines TRBV5-5 with TRBJ2-3, with a tentative D call TRBD1 (5 bases). V dropped 2 bases and J dropped 3 bases, with 10 bases sitting between them. This CDR3 is 14 amino acids long. Germline CDR1 SGHKS, CDR2 YYEKEE (reference sequence). The CDR3 loop reads CASSFRGRTDTQYF. The CDR3 bases are TGTGCCAGCAGCTTTAGGGGCAGAACAGATACGCAGTATTTT.

The V gene is TRBV19, the J gene TRBJ1-4, with a possible D match to TRBD1 (6 bases). The V gene lost 1 base and the J gene lost 8 bases, with 14 bases spanning the gap. The CDR3 is 15 amino acids. CDR1 and CDR2 (germline): LNHDA, SQIVND (reference sequence). CDR3 in DNA: TGTGCCAGTAGTATAGGAGGGACACGCCGGGAAAAACTGTTTTTT. This encodes CASSIGGTRREKLFF. Full variable domain (missing parts from reference TRBV19 and TRBJ1-4): DGGITQSPKYLFRKEGQNVTLSCEQNLNHDAMYWYRQDPGQGLRLIYYSQIVNDFQKGDIAEGYSVSREKKESFPLTVTSAQKNPTAFYLCASSIGGTRREKLFFGSGTQLSVL.

In regard to this clone: Without the conserved terminal phenylalanine or tryptophan, this CDR3 likely stems from a read error. V and J are TRBV5-4 and TRBJ1-1; possibly TRBD1 for D (5 bases). Germline assignment: CDR1 SGHNT and CDR2 YYREEE (reference sequence). The CDR3 covers 12 residues. V was shortened by 4 bases and J by 5 bases, with 9 bases between the two germline ends. The CDR3 is CASSGGRTEAFL. The CDR3 DNA sequence: TGTGCCAGCAGCGGGGGGAGAACTGAAGCTTTCCTT.

The V call is TRBV5-1, the J call TRBJ1-2; 8 bases agree with TRBD1. The V and J ends lost 4 bases and 4 bases, in that order; junction bases with no gene match: 3. The germline V gene has CDR1 SGHRS and CDR2 YFSETQ. This CDR3 spans 13 amino acids. CDR3 in DNA: TGCGCCAGCAGCGAACAGGGGGGCTATGGCTACACCTTC. Translation: CASSEQGGYGYTF.

The chain's CDR3 is CASSLRSDGSIFGYTF. The CDR3, as DNA: TGCGCCAGCAGCTTGAGGTCTGACGGATCGATATTTGGCTACACCTTC. This chain links TRBV5-1 with TRBJ1-2; no definite D call. Per germline, CDR1 SGHRS and CDR2 YFSETQ. CDR3 length equals 16 residues. V gave up 1 base and J gave up 7 bases, with 20 bases separating them.

The CDR3 sequence is CASSTRDSYEQYF. CDR3 in DNA: TGTGCCAGTAGTACCCGGGACAGCTACGAGCAGTACTTC. V gene TRBV19 combines with J gene TRBJ2-7; 7 bases align to TRBD1. CDR3 length: 13 residues. Germline CDR1 LNHDA, CDR2 SQIVND (reference sequence). Trimming at V came to 4 bases and at J to 3 bases, leaving 3 bases not matched to a gene. Full variable domain (remainder filled in from reference TRBV19 and TRBJ2-7): DGGITQSPKYLFRKEGQNVTLSCEQNLNHDAMYWYRQDPGQGLRLIYYSQIVNDFQKGDIAEGYSVSREKKESFPLTVTSAQKNPTAFYLCASSTRDSYEQYFGPGTRLTVT.

The chain links TRBV2 to TRBJ2-4; TRBD1 aligns across 10 bases. This CDR3 spans 13 amino acids. CDR1 and CDR2 from the germline V gene are SNHLY and FYNNEI. The ends lost 7 bases at V and 9 bases at J; junction bases unmatched: 6. The CDR3 reads CASTQGQGSIQYF. The CDR3 nucleotides read TGTGCCAGCACCCAGGGACAGGGGAGCATTCAGTACTTC.

This chain connects TRBV2 to TRBJ2-2; D not resolved. CDR1 and CDR2 (germline): SNHLY, FYNNEI. V lost 6 bases to trimming and J lost 7 bases, with 9 bases between them. This CDR3 comprises 12 residues. The chain's CDR3 is CASRDGFGELFF. Written as DNA, the CDR3 is TGTGCCAGCAGGGACGGTTTCGGGGAGCTGTTTTTT. Based on the CDR3 plus reference TRBV2 and TRBJ2-2, the full variable domain is EPEVTQTPSHQVTQMGQEVILRCVPISNHLYFYWYRQILGQKVEFLVSFYNNEISEKSEIFDDQFSVERPDGSNFTLKIRSTKLEDSAMYFCASRDGFGELFFGEGSRLTVL.

This clone has a single count. The chain carries TRBV19 and TRBJ1-6; D call uncertain. Trimming cost V 5 bases and J 5 bases, with 10 bases left between them. The CDR3 runs to 14 residues. Germline V gene data show CDR1 as LNHDA and CDR2 as SQIVND (reference sequence). CDR3 nucleotide sequence: TGTGCCAGTAGTCAGCAGTTAGATAATTCACCCCTCCACTTT. Residues: CASSQQLDNSPLHF.

The chain employs TRBV28 and TRBJ1-2; weak D call: TRBD1 (6 bases). Germline-derived CDR1 and CDR2 are MDHEN and SYDVKM. V dropped 6 bases and J dropped 3 bases, with 11 bases sitting between them. The CDR3 is made up of 13 amino acids. Written as DNA, the CDR3 is TGTGCCAGCAGCCGGGGGGGCCACTATGGCTACACCTTC. Protein product: CASSRGGHYGYTF.

The chain recombines TRBV9 with TRBJ2-6, with 7 bases identical to TRBD1. CDR3 size: 16 residues. Germline V gene data show CDR1 as SGDLS and CDR2 as YYNGEE. J was trimmed by 1 base and V by 4 bases; bases with no gene match: 5. This CDR3 reads CASSPRQGSGANVLTF. As DNA, the CDR3 is TGTGCCAGCAGCCCACGACAGGGTTCTGGGGCCAACGTCCTGACTTTC.

The chain uses TRBV19 and TRBJ2-5, with D perhaps matching TRBD1 or TRBD2 (5 bases each). TRBJ2-7 matches the DNA end more closely, so the J call is doubtful. CDR3 size: 14 residues. The V gene's germline CDR1 is LNHDA and CDR2 SQIVND (reference sequence). The CDR3 here is CASSIELGAYEQYF. Here the CDR3 DNA reads TGTGCCAGTAGTATCGAGCTGGGGGCCTACGAGCAGTACTTC.

The chain is built from TRBV5-1 and TRBJ2-2, with D perhaps matching TRBD1 (6 bases). V lost 2 bases, J lost 6 bases, and 17 bases lay in between. Germline V gene lookup returns CDR1 SGHRS and CDR2 YFSETQ. This CDR3 comprises 16 residues. CDR3 loop: CASSFRQAVAPGELFF. The CDR3 DNA sequence: TGCGCCAGCAGCTTCAGACAGGCGGTAGCCCCCGGGGAGCTGTTTTTT.

The V and J genes are TRBV19 and TRBJ1-2; no definite D call. The CDR3 sequence is 13 residues long. The V end lost 11 bases, the J end lost 1 base, and 14 bases lay between the germline ends. Germline V CDR1 and CDR2: LNHDA, SQIVND (reference sequence). CDR3 protein: CASAGQDNYGYTF. CDR3 in DNA: TGTGCCTCGGCCGGGCAGGATAACTATGGCTACACCTTC. Variable domain in full (rest from reference TRBV19 and TRBJ1-2): DGGITQSPKYLFRKEGQNVTLSCEQNLNHDAMYWYRQDPGQGLRLIYYSQIVNDFQKGDIAEGYSVSREKKESFPLTVTSAQKNPTAFYLCASAGQDNYGYTFGSGTRLTVV.

The chain employs TRBV28 and TRBJ2-7; D may be TRBD1 (6 bases). V was clipped by 5 bases and J by 2 bases, with 22 bases between them. Germline CDR1 MDHEN, CDR2 SYDVKM. The CDR3 runs to 17 residues. In DNA form, the CDR3 reads TGTGCCAGCAGTCCTTCTATGGGGGCAGGGAAGACCTACGAGCAGTACTTC. It is translated as CASSPSMGAGKTYEQYF.

The rearrangement uses TRBV28 and TRBJ2-5; 7 nucleotides agree with TRBD1. The tail of the sequence fits TRBJ2-7 better, so the J call may be wrong. This CDR3 comprises 16 residues. Germline CDR1 is MDHEN and CDR2 is SYDVKM. The DNA for the CDR3 is TGTGCCAGCAGTTCTCCTGGGACAGCTAGCTCCTACGAGCAGTACTTC. This translates into CASSSPGTASSYEQYF.